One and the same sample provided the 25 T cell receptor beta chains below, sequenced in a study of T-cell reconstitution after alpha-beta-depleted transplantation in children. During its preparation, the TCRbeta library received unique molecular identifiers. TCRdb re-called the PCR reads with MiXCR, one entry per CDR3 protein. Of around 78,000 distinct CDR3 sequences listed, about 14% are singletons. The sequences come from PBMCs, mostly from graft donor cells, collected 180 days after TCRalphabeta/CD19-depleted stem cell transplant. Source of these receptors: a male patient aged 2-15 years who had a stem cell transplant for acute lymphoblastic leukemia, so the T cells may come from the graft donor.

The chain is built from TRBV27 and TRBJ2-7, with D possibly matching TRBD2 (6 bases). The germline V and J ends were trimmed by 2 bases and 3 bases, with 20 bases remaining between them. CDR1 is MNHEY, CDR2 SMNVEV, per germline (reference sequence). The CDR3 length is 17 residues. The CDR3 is CASSLSGSAGPYYEQYF. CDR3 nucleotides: TGTGCCAGCAGTTTAAGCGGCTCAGCGGGTCCTTACTACGAGCAGTACTTC.

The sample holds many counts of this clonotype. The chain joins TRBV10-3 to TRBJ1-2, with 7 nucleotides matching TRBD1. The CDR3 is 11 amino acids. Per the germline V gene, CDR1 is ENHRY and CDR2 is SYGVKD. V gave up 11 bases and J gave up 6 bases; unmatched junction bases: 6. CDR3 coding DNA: TGTGCCGTCTGGACAGGAGATGGCTACACCTTC. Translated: CAVWTGDGYTF.

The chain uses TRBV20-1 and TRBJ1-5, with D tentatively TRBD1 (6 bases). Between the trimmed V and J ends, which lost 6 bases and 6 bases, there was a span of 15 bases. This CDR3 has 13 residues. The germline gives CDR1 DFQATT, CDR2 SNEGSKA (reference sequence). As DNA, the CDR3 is TGCAGTGCGCGCACAGGGTTGGTTCAGCCCCAGCATTTT. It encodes CSARTGLVQPQHF.

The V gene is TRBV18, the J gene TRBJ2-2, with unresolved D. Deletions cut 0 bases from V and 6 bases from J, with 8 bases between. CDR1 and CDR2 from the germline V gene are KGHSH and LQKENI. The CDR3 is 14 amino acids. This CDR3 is CASSPPILAGELFF. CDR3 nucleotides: TGTGCCAGCTCACCACCGATTTTGGCCGGGGAGCTGTTTTTT.

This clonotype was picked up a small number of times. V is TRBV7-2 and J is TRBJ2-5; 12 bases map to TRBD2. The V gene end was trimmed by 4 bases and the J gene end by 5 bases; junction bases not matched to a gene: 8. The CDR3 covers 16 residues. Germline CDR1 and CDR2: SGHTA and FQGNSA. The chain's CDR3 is CASSSPLAGGGETQYF. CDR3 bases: TGTGCCAGCAGCTCGCCTCTAGCGGGAGGGGGGGAGACCCAGTACTTC. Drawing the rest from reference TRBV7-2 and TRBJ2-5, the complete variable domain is GAGVSQSPSNKVTEKGKDVELRCDPISGHTALYWYRQSLGQGLEFLIYFQGNSAPDKSGLPSDRFSAERTGGSVSTLTIQRTQQEDSAVYLCASSSPLAGGGETQYFGPGTRLLVL.

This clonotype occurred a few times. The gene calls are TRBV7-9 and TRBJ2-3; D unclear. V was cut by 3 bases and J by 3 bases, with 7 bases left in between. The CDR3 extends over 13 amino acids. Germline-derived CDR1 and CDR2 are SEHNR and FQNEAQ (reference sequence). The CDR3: CASSFTQTDTQYF. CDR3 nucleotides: TGTGCCAGCAGCTTCACACAGACAGATACGCAGTATTTT.

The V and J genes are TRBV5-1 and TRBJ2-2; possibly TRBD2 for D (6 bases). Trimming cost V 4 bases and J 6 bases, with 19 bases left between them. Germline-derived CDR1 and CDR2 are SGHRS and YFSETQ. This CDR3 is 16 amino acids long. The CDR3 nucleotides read TGCGCCAGCAGCCCCGCGGGGCTATATCTTGCCGGGGAGCTGTTTTTT. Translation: CASSPAGLYLAGELFF. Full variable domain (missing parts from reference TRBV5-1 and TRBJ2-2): KAGVTQTPRYLIKTRGQQVTLSCSPISGHRSVSWYQQTPGQGLQFLFEYFSETQRNKGNFPGRFSGRQFSNSRSEMNVSTLELGDSALYLCASSPAGLYLAGELFFGEGSRLTVL.

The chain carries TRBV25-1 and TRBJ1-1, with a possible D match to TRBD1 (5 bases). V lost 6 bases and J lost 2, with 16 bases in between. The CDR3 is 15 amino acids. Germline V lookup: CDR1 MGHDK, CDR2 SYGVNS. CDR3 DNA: TGTGCCAGCAGCGCACCGGGGCGGATCAACACTGAAGCTTTCTTT. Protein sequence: CASSAPGRINTEAFF.

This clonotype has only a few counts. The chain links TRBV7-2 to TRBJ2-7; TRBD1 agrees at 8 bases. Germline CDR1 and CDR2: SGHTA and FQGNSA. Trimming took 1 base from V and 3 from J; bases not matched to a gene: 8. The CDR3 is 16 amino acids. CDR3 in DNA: TGTGCCAGCAGCTTAGAGGGACAGGTTCGTTTCTACGAGCAGTACTTC. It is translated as CASSLEGQVRFYEQYF.

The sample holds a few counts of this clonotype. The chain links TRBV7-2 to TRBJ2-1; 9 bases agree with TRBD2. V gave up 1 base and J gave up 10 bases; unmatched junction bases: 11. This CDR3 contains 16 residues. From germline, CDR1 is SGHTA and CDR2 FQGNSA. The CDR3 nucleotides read TGTGCCAGCAGCTTAGAACTCCTAGCGGGATATAGCGAGCAGTTCTTC. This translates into CASSLELLAGYSEQFF.

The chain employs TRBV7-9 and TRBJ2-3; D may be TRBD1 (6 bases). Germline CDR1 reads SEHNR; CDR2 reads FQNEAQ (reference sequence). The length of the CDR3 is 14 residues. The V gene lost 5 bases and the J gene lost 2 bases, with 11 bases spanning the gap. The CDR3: CASSEWTVTDTQYF. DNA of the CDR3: TGTGCCAGCAGCGAGTGGACAGTCACAGATACGCAGTATTTT.

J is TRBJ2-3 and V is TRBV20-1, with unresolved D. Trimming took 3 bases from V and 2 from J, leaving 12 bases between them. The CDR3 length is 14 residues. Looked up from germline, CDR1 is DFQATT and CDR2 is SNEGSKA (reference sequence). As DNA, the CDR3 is TGCAGTGCTAGGGTTAGCCTATACACAGATACGCAGTATTTT. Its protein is CSARVSLYTDTQYF.

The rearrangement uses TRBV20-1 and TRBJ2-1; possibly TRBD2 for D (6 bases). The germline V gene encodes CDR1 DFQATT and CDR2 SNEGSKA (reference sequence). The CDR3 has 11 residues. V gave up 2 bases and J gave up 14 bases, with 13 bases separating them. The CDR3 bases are TGCAGTGCTAGAAATACCGGGAGTGAGTTCTTC. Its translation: CSARNTGSEFF.

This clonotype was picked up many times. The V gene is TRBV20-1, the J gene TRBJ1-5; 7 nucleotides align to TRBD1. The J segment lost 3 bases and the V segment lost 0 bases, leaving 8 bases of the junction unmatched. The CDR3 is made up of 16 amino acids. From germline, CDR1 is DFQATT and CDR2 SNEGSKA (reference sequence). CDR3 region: CSARDGGGAYNQPQHF. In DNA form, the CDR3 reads TGCAGTGCTAGAGATGGAGGGGGCGCGTACAATCAGCCCCAGCATTTT.

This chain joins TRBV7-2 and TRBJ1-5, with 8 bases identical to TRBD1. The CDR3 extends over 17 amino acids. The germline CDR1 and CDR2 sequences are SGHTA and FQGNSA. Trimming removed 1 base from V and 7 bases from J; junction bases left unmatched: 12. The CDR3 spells CASSLGAGGRVGQPQHF. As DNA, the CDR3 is TGTGCCAGCAGCTTAGGGGCAGGGGGCAGAGTGGGGCAGCCCCAGCATTTT.

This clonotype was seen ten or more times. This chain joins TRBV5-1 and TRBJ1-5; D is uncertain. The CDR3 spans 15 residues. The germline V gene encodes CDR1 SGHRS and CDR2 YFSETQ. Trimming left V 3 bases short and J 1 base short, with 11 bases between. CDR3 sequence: CASSWVENSNQPQHF. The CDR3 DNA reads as TGCGCCAGCAGCTGGGTGGAAAACAGCAATCAGCCCCAGCATTTT.

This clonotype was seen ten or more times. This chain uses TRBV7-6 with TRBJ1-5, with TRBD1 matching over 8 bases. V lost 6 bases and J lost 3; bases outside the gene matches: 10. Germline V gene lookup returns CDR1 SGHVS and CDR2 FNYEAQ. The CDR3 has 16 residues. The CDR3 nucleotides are TGTGCCAGCAGTCAACAGGGGGTTCCGCTCAATCAGCCCCAGCATTTT. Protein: CASSQQGVPLNQPQHF.

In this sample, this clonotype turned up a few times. CDR3 nucleotides: TGTGCCAGCAGCTTATTTCGACCGACAATGAAGGGGGAGCAGTTCTTC. Protein sequence: CASSLFRPTMKGEQFF. This chain joins TRBV7-2 and TRBJ2-1; D may be TRBD1 (5 bases). There are 16 residues in the CDR3. Germline V lookup: CDR1 SGHTA, CDR2 FQGNSA. Between the trimmed V and J ends, which lost 2 bases and 10 bases, there was a span of 21 bases. Looking up the rest from reference TRBV7-2 and TRBJ2-1 gives the full variable domain: GAGVSQSPSNKVTEKGKDVELRCDPISGHTALYWYRQSLGQGLEFLIYFQGNSAPDKSGLPSDRFSAERTGGSVSTLTIQRTQQEDSAVYLCASSLFRPTMKGEQFFGPGTRLTVL.

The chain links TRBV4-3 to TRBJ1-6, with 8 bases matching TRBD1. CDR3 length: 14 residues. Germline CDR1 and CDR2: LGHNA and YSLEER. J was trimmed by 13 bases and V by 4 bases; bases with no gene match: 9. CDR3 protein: CASSPRTGKMPLHF. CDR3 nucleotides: TGCGCCAGCAGCCCAAGGACAGGGAAAATGCCCCTCCACTTT.

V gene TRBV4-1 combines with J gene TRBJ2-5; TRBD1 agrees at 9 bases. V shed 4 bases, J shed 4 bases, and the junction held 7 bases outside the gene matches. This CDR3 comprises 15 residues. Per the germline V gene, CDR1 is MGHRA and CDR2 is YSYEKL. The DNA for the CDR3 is TGCGCCAGCAGCCGCGGACAGGGGAAGACAGAGACCCAGTACTTC. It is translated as CASSRGQGKTETQYF.

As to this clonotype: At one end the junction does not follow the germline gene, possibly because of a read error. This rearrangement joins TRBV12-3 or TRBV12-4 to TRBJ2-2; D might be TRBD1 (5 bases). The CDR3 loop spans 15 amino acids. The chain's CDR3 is CASSFTRLDTVELFF. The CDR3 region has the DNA TGTGCCAGCAGTTTCACGAGGTTGGACACCGTGGAGCTGTTTTTT.

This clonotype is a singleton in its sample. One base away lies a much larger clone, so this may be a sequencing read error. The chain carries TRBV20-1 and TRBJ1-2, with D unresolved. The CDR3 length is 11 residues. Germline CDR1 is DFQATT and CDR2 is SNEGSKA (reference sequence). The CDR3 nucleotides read TGCAGTGCCCCTCATAACTATGGCGACACCTTC. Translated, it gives CSAPHNYGDTF.

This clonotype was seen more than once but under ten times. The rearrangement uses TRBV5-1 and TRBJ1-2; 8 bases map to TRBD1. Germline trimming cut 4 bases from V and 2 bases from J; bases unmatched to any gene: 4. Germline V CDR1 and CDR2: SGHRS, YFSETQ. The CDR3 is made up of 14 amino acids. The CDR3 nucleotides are TGCGCCAGCAGCAGGACAGGGTCCAACTATGGCTACACCTTC. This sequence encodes CASSRTGSNYGYTF.

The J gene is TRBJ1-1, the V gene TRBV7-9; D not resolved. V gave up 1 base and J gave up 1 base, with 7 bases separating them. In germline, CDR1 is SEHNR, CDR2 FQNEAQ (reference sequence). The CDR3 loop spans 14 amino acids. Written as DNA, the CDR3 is TGTGCCAGCAGCTTAGACAGATGGAACACTGAAGCTTTCTTT. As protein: CASSLDRWNTEAFF. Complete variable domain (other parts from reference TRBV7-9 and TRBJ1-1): DTGVSQNPRHKITKRGQNVTFRCDPISEHNRLYWYRQTLGQGPEFLTYFQNEAQLEKSRLLSDRFSAERPKGSFSTLEIQRTEQGDSAMYLCASSLDRWNTEAFFGQGTRLTVV.

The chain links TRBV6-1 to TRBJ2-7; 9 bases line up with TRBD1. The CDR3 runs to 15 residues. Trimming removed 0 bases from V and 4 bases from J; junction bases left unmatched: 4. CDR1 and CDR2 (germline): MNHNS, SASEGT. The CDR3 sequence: CASSEARQGVYEQYF. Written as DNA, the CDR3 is TGTGCCAGCAGTGAAGCCCGACAGGGGGTATACGAGCAGTACTTC.